The clone carrying this T cell receptor beta chain showed up just a few times. Its antigen remains unidentified. These data are taken from a study of T-cell memory formation after mild COVID-19. The overall study: In these data, TCR clusters were largely donor specific.

The germline gives CDR1 MNHEY, CDR2 SVGEGT. The CDR3 length is 12 residues. Trimming left V 7 bases short and J 4 bases short, with 11 bases between. Study outcomes and limitations: Clones contracting over day 15 to 85 were CD4/CD8 balanced, with later expanders leaning CD4+. Second-wave clones peaking on day 37 lacked confirmed SARS-CoV-2 specificity.

UMIs and sample barcodes were carried by the TCR alpha and TCR beta cDNA libraries that 5'RACE produced using constant-segment primers. From the 5' RACE reads, TCRdb called clonotypes with MiXCR, one entry per CDR3 protein. Of about 540,000 distinct CDR3 sequences in the sample, 20% were seen once. Sequencing was performed on PBMCs or a T cell subset sorted from them (not recorded which). This TCR was recovered from an adult woman who had mild COVID-19 (a few samples of this study predate the infection). Cell type and time point are not known. The rearrangement uses TRBV6-2 or TRBV6-3 and TRBJ2-7; D unclear. Here the CDR3 reads CASTGVGYEQYF. The CDR3 DNA is TGTGCCAGCACGGGTGTCGGGTACGAGCAGTACTTC.